A selection of T cell receptor beta chains follows, all from one sample in a study of human T cells and chemical hapten exposure. MiXCR, run by TCRdb on the RACE reads, gives a single entry per CDR3 protein. The profile covers about 380,000 distinct CDR3 sequences, with 4.8% appearing a single time and 2% to 2.5% taken by the ten largest. The specimen was whole blood, collected in connection with sensitization to the hapten diphenylcyclopropenone (DPC). The receptors shown here come from a woman aged 45-59 years with alopecia areata. Some clones in this sample may be carry-over from other donors' samples. Each CDR3 is given with its conserved first and last residue. The D gene is left open where the match is weak. The size of a clone is reported for some rows only, either as once, few or many, or as a class for expanded clones.

j_gene	d_gene	abundance	v_gene	CDR3aa	CDR3nt
TRBJ1-5	.	many	TRBV15	CATSPNAGDNQPQHF	TGTGCCACCAGCCCTAACGCAGGGGACAATCAGCCCCAGCATTTT
TRBJ1-5	.	.	TRBV6-1	CASSEWGAQPQHF	TGTGCCAGCAGTGAATGGGGGGCCCAGCCCCAGCATTTT
TRBJ2-4	TRBD1	.	TRBV12-3/TRBV12-4	CASSRQGLAKNIQYF	TGTGCCAGCAGTCGACAGGGTCTAGCCAAAAACATTCAGTACTTC
TRBJ1-2	TRBD1	many	TRBV20-1	CSASPGQGFYGYTF	TGCAGTGCCTCTCCGGGACAGGGTTTTTATGGCTACACCTTC
TRBJ2-5	TRBD2	few	TRBV5-1	CASTQFGTRQETQYF	TGCGCCAGCACCCAATTCGGGACTAGACAAGAGACCCAGTACTTC
TRBJ1-6	.	many	TRBV6-1	CASSDRDNSPLHF	TGTGCCAGCAGTGATAGGGATAATTCACCCCTCCACTTT
TRBJ2-3	TRBD2	many	TRBV7-2	CASGWASGRVTDTQYF	TGTGCCAGCGGTTGGGCTAGCGGGAGGGTCACAGATACGCAGTATTTT
TRBJ2-7	.	.	TRBV7-9	CASSAAGDYEQYF	TGTGCCAGCAGCGCTGCAGGGGACTACGAGCAGTACTTC
TRBJ2-1	.	few	TRBV19	CASSINSGSRNEQFF	TGTGCCAGTAGTATCAACTCAGGGTCTCGCAATGAGCAGTTCTTC
TRBJ1-5	.	many	TRBV6-1	CASGQSRDQPQHF	TGTGCCAGCGGACAGTCCAGGGATCAGCCCCAGCATTTT
TRBJ1-4	.	many	TRBV18	CASSPGAPEGLFF	TGTGCCAGCTCACCAGGGGCACCGGAAGGACTGTTTTTT